This TCR beta chain originates from a study of graft-versus-host responses after intestinal transplantation. Study information: Multivisceral, liver-intestinal, or isolated intestinal transplants were given to recipients. Once they had received anti-thymocyte globulin induction, all recipients took tacrolimus and steroids for three to four years.

Assay: immunoSEQ multiplex PCR; the TCRdb copy retains only in-frame clones and omits some. The table records over 85,000 clones, 91% of them present only once. Germline CDR1 reads LNHDA; CDR2 reads SQIVND (reference sequence). The CDR3 length is 14 residues. Trimming pared 5 bases from V and 6 bases from J, leaving 13 bases between. In regard to this clone: The antigen is undetermined.

Sequenced here: unstimulated CD4+ T cells sorted from spleen or lymph node cells, sampled before transplant. This sequence was found in a human donor who was the organ donor for an intestinal transplant. This sequence joins TRBV19 and TRBJ1-4, with a tentative D call TRBD1 (6 bases). In DNA, the CDR3 is TGTGCCAGTAGTGCCAGACACAGGGATGAAAAACTGTTTTTT. It encodes CASSARHRDEKLFF. Together with reference TRBV19 and TRBJ1-4, the CDR3 gives the full variable domain: DGGITQSPKYLFRKEGQNVTLSCEQNLNHDAMYWYRQDPGQGLRLIYYSQIVNDFQKGDIAEGYSVSREKKESFPLTVTSAQKNPTAFYLCASSARHRDEKLFFGSGTQLSVL.